Included here is one TCR beta chain sequence, with context. Its antigen is as yet unknown. These data belong to a study of cytomegalovirus exposure and HLA in healthy donors. General study points: About 87% or about 30% of the time was how often most TCR beta V segments were productive, according to an earlier analysis. Accurate prediction of most subjects' HLA-A and HLA-B alleles from TCR beta sequences was reported.

CDR1 is LNHDA and CDR2 is SQIVND in the germline V gene (reference sequence). There are 13 residues in the CDR3. The V and J ends lost 4 bases and 2 bases respectively, with 6 bases between them. PCR employed 60 Vbeta and 13 Jbeta primers. Repertoires were generated with immunoSEQ multiplex PCR, while TCRdb's copy carries only in-frame clones and drops some. The sample yields 43,000 or so clones, 50% to 75% seen once. The rearrangement uses TRBV19 and TRBJ1-3, with D possibly being TRBD1 (5 bases). The sequenced material came from PBMCs. The clonotype comes from a human donor in good health. Here the CDR3 DNA reads TGTGCCAGTAGTAGCAGGGCTGGAAACACCATATATTTT. Translation: CASSSRAGNTIYF.